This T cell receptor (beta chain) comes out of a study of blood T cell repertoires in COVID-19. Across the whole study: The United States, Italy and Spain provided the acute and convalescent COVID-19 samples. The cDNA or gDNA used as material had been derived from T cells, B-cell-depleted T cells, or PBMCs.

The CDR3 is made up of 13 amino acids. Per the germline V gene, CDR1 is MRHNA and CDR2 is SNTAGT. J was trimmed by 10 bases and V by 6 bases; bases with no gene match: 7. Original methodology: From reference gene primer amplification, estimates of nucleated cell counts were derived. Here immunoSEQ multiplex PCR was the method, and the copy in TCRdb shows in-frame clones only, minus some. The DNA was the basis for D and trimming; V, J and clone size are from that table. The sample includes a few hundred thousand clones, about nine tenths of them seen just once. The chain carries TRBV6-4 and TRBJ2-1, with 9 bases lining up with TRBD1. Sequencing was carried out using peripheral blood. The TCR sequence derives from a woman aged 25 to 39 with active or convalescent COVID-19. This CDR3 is CASRRQGVGEQFF. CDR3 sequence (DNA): TGTGCCAGCAGGAGACAGGGGGTTGGGGAGCAGTTCTTC.